This T cell receptor (beta chain) was identified in a study of blood T cell repertoires in COVID-19. On the study more broadly: Researchers got acute and convalescent COVID-19 samples from the United States, Italy and Spain. Sources were T cells, B-cell-depleted T cells, or PBMCs; the material itself was cDNA or gDNA.

Source study methods: The authors estimated nucleated cell counts from reference gene primer amplification. Sequencing used immunoSEQ multiplex PCR; TCRdb keeps in-frame clones, though not all of them. V, J and clone size are taken as reported in that table, and D and trimming were inferred from the DNA itself. Of over 70,000 clones listed, roughly three quarters are singletons. The sample taken for sequencing was peripheral blood. This receptor was obtained from a man between 65 and 85 years old with active or convalescent COVID-19.

For the CDR3, the DNA is TGTGCCACCAGTGATCTAACCGGGACAGGGGGCTTGAATGAGCAGTTCTTC. It yields the protein CATSDLTGTGGLNEQFF. The chain employs TRBV24-1 and TRBJ2-1; 12 nucleotides align to TRBD1. This CDR3 contains 17 residues. Germline loops: CDR1 KGHDR, CDR2 SFDVKD. V shed 3 bases and J 7 bases; nucleotides not matched to a gene: 9.